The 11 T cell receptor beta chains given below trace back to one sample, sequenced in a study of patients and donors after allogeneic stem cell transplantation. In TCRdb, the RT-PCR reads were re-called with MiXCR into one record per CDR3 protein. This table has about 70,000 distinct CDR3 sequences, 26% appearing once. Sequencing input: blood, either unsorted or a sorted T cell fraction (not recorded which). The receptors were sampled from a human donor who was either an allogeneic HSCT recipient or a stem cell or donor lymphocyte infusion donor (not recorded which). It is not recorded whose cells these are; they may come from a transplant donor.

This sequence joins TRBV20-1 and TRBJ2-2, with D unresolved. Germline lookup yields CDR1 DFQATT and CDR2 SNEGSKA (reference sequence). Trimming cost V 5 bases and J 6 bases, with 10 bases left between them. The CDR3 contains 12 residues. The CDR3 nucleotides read TGCAGTGCTCTTGGCTATTCCGGGGAGCTGTTTTTT. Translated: CSALGYSGELFF.

This chain's CDR3 is CSVEDKGQGGTEAFF. CDR3 DNA sequence: TGCAGCGTTGAAGATAAGGGACAGGGAGGGACTGAAGCTTTCTTT. The chain couples TRBV29-1 to TRBJ1-1; 9 bases match TRBD1. CDR1 and CDR2 from the germline V gene are SQVTM and ANQGSEA. The CDR3 runs 15 residues. Losses at the gene ends were 0 bases for V and 5 bases for J; bases not matched to a gene: 7.

CDR3 amino acids: CASSDPGEKLFF. CDR3 nucleotide sequence: TGTGCCAGCAGTGACCCGGGAGAAAAACTGTTTTTT. The gene calls are TRBV6-6 and TRBJ1-4, with no clear D. The CDR3 runs to 12 residues. Per the germline V gene, CDR1 is MNHNY and CDR2 is SVGAGI (reference sequence). V shed 5 bases and J shed 8 bases, with 9 bases lying between them.

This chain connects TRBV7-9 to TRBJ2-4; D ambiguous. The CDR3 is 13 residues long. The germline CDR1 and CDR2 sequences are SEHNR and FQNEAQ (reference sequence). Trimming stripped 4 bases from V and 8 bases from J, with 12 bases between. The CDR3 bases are TGTGCCAGCAGCTCGGTAAAGTGGCACATTCAGTACTTC. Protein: CASSSVKWHIQYF. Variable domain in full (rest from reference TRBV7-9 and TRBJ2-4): DTGVSQNPRHKITKRGQNVTFRCDPISEHNRLYWYRQTLGQGPEFLTYFQNEAQLEKSRLLSDRFSAERPKGSFSTLEIQRTEQGDSAMYLCASSSVKWHIQYFGAGTRLSVL.

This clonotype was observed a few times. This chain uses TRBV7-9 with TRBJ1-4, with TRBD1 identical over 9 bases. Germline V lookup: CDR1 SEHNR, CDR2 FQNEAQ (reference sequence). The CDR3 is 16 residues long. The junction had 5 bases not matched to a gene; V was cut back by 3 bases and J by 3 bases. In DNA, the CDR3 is TGTGCCAGCAGCTTGGTTGACAGGGGGGCTAATGAAAAACTGTTTTTT. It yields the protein CASSLVDRGANEKLFF.

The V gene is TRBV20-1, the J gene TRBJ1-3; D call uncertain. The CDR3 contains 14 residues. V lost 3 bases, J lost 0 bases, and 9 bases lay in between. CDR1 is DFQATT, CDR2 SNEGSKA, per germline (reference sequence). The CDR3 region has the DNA TGCAGTGCTAGGGACTCAAGCTCTGGAAACACCATATATTTT. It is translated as CSARDSSSGNTIYF.

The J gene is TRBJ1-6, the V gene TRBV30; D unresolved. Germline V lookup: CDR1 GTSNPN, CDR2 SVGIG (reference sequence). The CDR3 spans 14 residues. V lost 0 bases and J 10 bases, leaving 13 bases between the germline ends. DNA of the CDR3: TGTGCCTGGAGTGTACTACAGATAGAATCACCCCTCCACTTT. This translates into CAWSVLQIESPLHF.

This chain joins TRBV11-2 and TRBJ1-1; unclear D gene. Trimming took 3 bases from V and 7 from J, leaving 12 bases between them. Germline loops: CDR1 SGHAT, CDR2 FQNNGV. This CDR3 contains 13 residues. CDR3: CASSFAGQNEAFF. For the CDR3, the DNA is TGTGCCAGCAGCTTCGCGGGCCAAAATGAAGCTTTCTTT.

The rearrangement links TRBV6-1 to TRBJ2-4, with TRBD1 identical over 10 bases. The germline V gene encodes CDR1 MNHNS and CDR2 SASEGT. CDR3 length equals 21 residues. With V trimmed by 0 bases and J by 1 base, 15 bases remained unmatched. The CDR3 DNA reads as TGTGCCAGCAGTGAAGCGCTTCTCGGACAGGGGGTATTCGAGGCCAAAAACATTCAGTACTTC. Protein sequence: CASSEALLGQGVFEAKNIQYF.

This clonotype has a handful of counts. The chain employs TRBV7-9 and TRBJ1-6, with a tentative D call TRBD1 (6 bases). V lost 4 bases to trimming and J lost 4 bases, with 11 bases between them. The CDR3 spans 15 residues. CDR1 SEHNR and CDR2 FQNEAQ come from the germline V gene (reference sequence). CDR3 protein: CASSSGQFYNSPLHF. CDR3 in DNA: TGTGCCAGCAGCTCTGGACAGTTTTATAATTCACCCCTCCACTTT.

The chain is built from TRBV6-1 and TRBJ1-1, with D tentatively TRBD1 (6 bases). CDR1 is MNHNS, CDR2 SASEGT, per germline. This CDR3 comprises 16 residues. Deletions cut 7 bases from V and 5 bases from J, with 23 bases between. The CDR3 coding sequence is TGTGCCAGCATCCCTAGAATGACAGGCCTTAAGACTGAAGCTTTCTTT. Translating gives CASIPRMTGLKTEAFF.